The 4 T cell receptor beta chains in this list originate from one sample, sequenced in a study of blood T cell repertoires in COVID-19. Method: immunoSEQ multiplex PCR; TCRdb's copy keeps in-frame clones and lacks some. Of around 310,000 clones in the sample, around nine tenths are singletons; the top ten hold more than 3%. Sequencing input: peripheral blood. The source is a woman between 45 and 65 years old with active or convalescent COVID-19.

The chain combines TRBV7-8 with TRBJ2-7, with D maybe TRBD2 (5 bases). Trimming removed 2 bases from V and 5 bases from J, with 13 bases in between. This CDR3 is 14 amino acids long. CDR1 and CDR2 from the germline V gene are SGHVS and FQNEAQ. The CDR3 nucleotides read TGTGCCAGCAGCTTAAACCCCCGGGGAGACGAGCAGTACTTC. This sequence encodes CASSLNPRGDEQYF.

This clone has more than one count but fewer than ten. This same CDR3 is encoded by further DNA sequences in the sample. The chain recombines TRBV27 with TRBJ1-5, with a possible D match to TRBD1 (5 bases). The CDR3 runs to 15 residues. Germline loops: CDR1 MNHEY, CDR2 SMNVEV (reference sequence). Trimming left V 0 bases short and J 2 bases short, with 8 bases between. The CDR3 reads CASSLSGQGNQPQHF. Here the CDR3 DNA reads TGTGCCAGCAGTTTATCGGGGCAGGGCAATCAGCCCCAGCATTTT.

V gene TRBV5-8 combines with J gene TRBJ1-2; maybe TRBD1 (6 bases). Germline V gives CDR1 SGHTS, CDR2 YDEGEE. The CDR3 length is 11 residues. V shed 7 bases and J shed 2 bases, with 6 bases lying between them. The CDR3: CASDRNYGYTF. The CDR3 nucleotides are TGTGCCAGCGACAGGAACTATGGCTACACCTTC.

V usage is TRBV4-3 and J usage is TRBJ1-4; D is perhaps TRBD1 (6 bases). CDR1 LGHNA and CDR2 YSLEER come from the germline V gene. There are 16 residues in the CDR3. The V gene lost 0 bases and the J gene lost 0 bases, with 8 bases spanning the gap. CDR3 amino acids: CASSQDTGTTNEKLFF. CDR3 nucleotides: TGCGCCAGCAGCCAAGATACAGGGACAACTAATGAAAAACTGTTTTTT.